The 20 T cell receptor beta chains reported below all come from one sample, sequenced in a study of T-cell reconstitution after alpha-beta-depleted transplantation in children (dated by TCRdb to about 2016). Receptors were amplified or captured by PCR. Sequencing took place on an Illumina HiSeq 2500. Molecular barcoding was employed in the preparation of TCR libraries, with unique molecular identifiers being used to normalize TCRbeta repertoire quantification. Clones were called with MiXCR by TCRdb after fastp trimmed the public reads at Q25, and only in-frame beta chains were retained. Identical CDR3 proteins give one entry, which carries the most common genes and DNA. The sample contains 500,000 to 600,000 distinct CDR3 sequences, about 33% of them found a single time. The ten largest clones capture more than 2% of the sample. The sample was PBMCs from the stem cell graft donor, taken from the stem cell graft. Receptors originate from a human donor who donated a stem cell graft to a child with aplastic anemia.

In its sample, this clonotype was seen a few times. The genes are TRBV20-1 and TRBJ1-1; D gene ambiguous. The CDR3 covers 14 residues. The germline CDR1 and CDR2 sequences are DFQATT and SNEGSKA (reference sequence). Trimming removed 5 bases at V and 4 bases at J, with 17 bases between. CDR3 DNA sequence: TGCAGTGCTCCTCCCTCGTGGGGAACCACTGAAGCTTTCTTT. Translated, it gives CSAPPSWGTTEAFF.

This clonotype has a handful of counts. J is TRBJ2-1 and V is TRBV9; the match to TRBD2 covers 10 bases. V was clipped by 6 bases and J by 8 bases; unmatched bases: 5. This CDR3 has 13 amino acids. Germline V gives CDR1 SGDLS, CDR2 YYNGEE. CDR3 coding DNA: TGTGCCAGCACCGTGGGGACTAGCGATGAGCAGTTCTTC. As protein: CASTVGTSDEQFF. Filled out from reference TRBV9 and TRBJ2-1, the complete variable domain reads DSGVTQTPKHLITATGQRVTLRCSPRSGDLSVYWYQQSLDQGLQFLIQYYNGEERAKGNILERFSAQQFPDLHSELNLSSLELGDSALYFCASTVGTSDEQFFGPGTRLTVL.

The chain uses TRBV20-1 and TRBJ2-2; 10 bases align to TRBD2. J lost 5 bases, V lost 5 bases, and 11 bases had no gene match. The CDR3 sequence is 16 residues long. The V gene's germline CDR1 is DFQATT and CDR2 SNEGSKA (reference sequence). Written as DNA, the CDR3 is TGCAGTGCTCCAGCGGGAGGGCCTTTGAAAACCGGGGAGCTGTTTTTT. This codes for CSAPAGGPLKTGELFF.

This clonotype was seen only a few times. The chain joins TRBV28 to TRBJ2-3, with 7 bases matching TRBD1. In germline, CDR1 is MDHEN, CDR2 SYDVKM. This CDR3 has 15 residues. V shed 7 bases, J shed 1 base, and the junction held 8 bases outside the gene matches. CDR3 sequence: CASTDNRGGTDTQYF. In DNA, the CDR3 is TGTGCCAGCACCGACAACAGGGGTGGCACAGATACGCAGTATTTT.

V gene TRBV3-1 combines with J gene TRBJ2-1; the match to TRBD2 covers 11 bases. There are 16 residues in the CDR3. Germline V gives CDR1 LGHDT, CDR2 YNNKEL (reference sequence). V trimming: 4 bases; J trimming: 1 base; junction bases outside the gene matches: 3. In DNA form, the CDR3 reads TGTGCCAGCAGCCTACTAGCGGGAGTGTCCTACAATGAGCAGTTCTTC. Translated: CASSLLAGVSYNEQFF.

The chain carries TRBV27 and TRBJ2-3; 9 bases map to TRBD2. The trim removed 6 bases at V and 2 bases at J, leaving 12 bases unmatched. This CDR3 spans 17 amino acids. The germline V gene encodes CDR1 MNHEY and CDR2 SMNVEV (reference sequence). The CDR3 DNA follows: TGTGCCAGCAGGGGGGGACGGCTAGCGGGACCCACAGATACGCAGTATTTT. It is translated as CASRGGRLAGPTDTQYF.

CDR3 bases: TGCAGCGTTGGTAACGCCGGCTCCTACAATGAGCAGTTCTTC. It encodes CSVGNAGSYNEQFF. The chain employs TRBV29-1 and TRBJ2-1, with D hard to call. The ends were cut back, 4 bases at V and 0 bases at J, with 10 bases in the middle. Germline-derived CDR1 and CDR2 are SQVTM and ANQGSEA. The CDR3 spans 14 residues.

Only a few counts were recorded for this clonotype. V and J are TRBV30 and TRBJ2-1; TRBD1 matches at 7 bases. With V trimmed by 0 bases and J by 4 bases, 6 bases remained unmatched. The CDR3 totals 15 residues. Germline CDR1 and CDR2: GTSNPN and SVGIG (reference sequence). Here the CDR3 reads CAWSVNSQGYNEQFF. Here the CDR3 DNA reads TGTGCCTGGAGTGTAAACTCACAGGGGTACAATGAGCAGTTCTTC.

The chain links TRBV20-1 to TRBJ2-3; tentatively, D is TRBD1 (7 bases). The CDR3 has 17 amino acids. The germline V gene has CDR1 DFQATT and CDR2 SNEGSKA (reference sequence). Trimming left V 3 bases short and J 1 base short, with 20 bases between. This CDR3 reads CSARVLGGGGRTDTQYF. Written as DNA, the CDR3 is TGCAGTGCTAGGGTCCTGGGTGGAGGGGGCCGCACAGATACGCAGTATTTT.

The chain is built from TRBV5-1 and TRBJ1-1; TRBD1 matches at 9 bases. The V gene's germline CDR1 is SGHRS and CDR2 YFSETQ. This CDR3 region has 14 residues. V was clipped by 2 bases and J by 7 bases; unmatched bases: 6. Written as DNA, the CDR3 is TGCGCCAGCAGCTTTGTGGGACAGGGAGGTGAAGCTTTCTTT. Translated: CASSFVGQGGEAFF.

The chain uses TRBV5-5 and TRBJ1-6; D possibly corresponds to TRBD1 (6 bases). Germline V gene lookup returns CDR1 SGHKS and CDR2 YYEKEE (reference sequence). The CDR3 is made up of 17 amino acids. Trimming stripped 5 bases from V and 0 bases from J, with 15 bases between. In nucleotides, the CDR3 is TGTGCCAGCAGTCAACCGCAGGGGAGCTCCTATAATTCACCCCTCCACTTT. This sequence encodes CASSQPQGSSYNSPLHF.

This chain links TRBV4-3 with TRBJ1-3, with D perhaps matching TRBD1 (5 bases). Germline CDR1 reads LGHNA; CDR2 reads YSLEER. CDR3 length: 15 amino acids. Trimming shortened V by 1 base and J by 0 bases, and 7 bases separated the two germline ends. The CDR3 DNA reads as TGCGCCAGCAGCCAAGCTGGGGGCTCTGGAAACACCATATATTTT. This gives the protein CASSQAGGSGNTIYF.

The rearrangement links TRBV6-2 or TRBV6-3 to TRBJ1-2, with D perhaps TRBD1 (5 bases). The V gene lost 6 bases and the J gene lost 3 bases, with 11 bases spanning the gap. CDR1 and CDR2 from the germline V gene are MNHEY and SVGEGT. This CDR3 spans 13 amino acids. CDR3 coding DNA: TGTGCCAGCAGCTCCGACAGAGACTATGGCTACACCTTC. This codes for CASSSDRDYGYTF.

The rearrangement joins TRBV20-1 to TRBJ1-1, with TRBD1 identical over 8 bases. The J segment lost 7 bases and the V segment lost 4 bases, leaving 20 bases of the junction unmatched. CDR1 and CDR2 from the germline V gene are DFQATT and SNEGSKA (reference sequence). This CDR3 has 17 residues. The chain's CDR3 is CSATTDERTGWGGEAFF. In nucleotides, the CDR3 is TGCAGTGCTACGACCGACGAGAGGACAGGGTGGGGTGGTGAAGCTTTCTTT.

This clonotype was counted only a few times. The rearrangement uses TRBV6-4 and TRBJ2-4; 13 nucleotides line up with TRBD2. The CDR3 runs to 22 residues. The germline V gene has CDR1 MRHNA and CDR2 SNTAGT. The V gene end was trimmed by 6 bases and the J gene end by 0 bases; junction bases not matched to a gene: 20. CDR3 loop: CASRGWTSGSIPSDLAKNIQYF. In DNA, the CDR3 is TGTGCCAGCAGGGGATGGACTAGCGGGAGTATCCCGTCCGACTTAGCCAAAAACATTCAGTACTTC.

This clonotype was seen a handful of times. The V and J genes are TRBV4-3 and TRBJ1-2; 8 bases are shared with TRBD1. The germline V gene has CDR1 LGHNA and CDR2 YSLEER. CDR3 size: 15 residues. V dropped 0 bases and J dropped 6; count of bases not matched to a gene: 6. This CDR3 is CASSQEAPGGDGYTF. DNA for the CDR3: TGCGCCAGCAGCCAAGAGGCGCCAGGGGGCGATGGCTACACCTTC.

The J gene is TRBJ1-2, the V gene TRBV10-1; D unresolved. V was cut by 6 bases and J by 8 bases, with 19 bases left in between. CDR1 and CDR2 (germline): WNHNN, SYGVQD (reference sequence). The CDR3 loop spans 14 amino acids. The CDR3 loop is CASSPGGRVTGYTF. The CDR3, as DNA: TGCGCCAGCAGCCCCGGCGGCCGCGTGACAGGCTACACCTTC.

This clonotype was observed a handful of times. The CDR3 region has the DNA TGTGCCAGCAGCTTTCAGGACTATGGCTACACCTTC. Translation: CASSFQDYGYTF. The chain recombines TRBV7-2 with TRBJ1-2; unclear D gene. This CDR3 spans 12 amino acids. Germline V CDR1 and CDR2: SGHTA, FQGNSA. V was pared by 3 bases and J by 3 bases, with 5 bases between.

The chain employs TRBV20-1 and TRBJ1-1; weak D call: TRBD1 (6 bases). Trimming removed 2 bases at V and 4 bases at J, with 11 bases between. The CDR3 covers 13 residues. Germline values: CDR1 DFQATT, CDR2 SNEGSKA (reference sequence). The CDR3 loop reads CSARPEGGTEAFF. For the CDR3, the DNA is TGCAGTGCTAGACCCGAAGGGGGCACTGAAGCTTTCTTT.

V is TRBV20-1 and J is TRBJ2-1, with 7 bases that match TRBD1. The trim removed 4 bases at V and 4 bases at J, leaving 1 base unmatched. The CDR3 runs 12 residues. Germline V lookup: CDR1 DFQATT, CDR2 SNEGSKA (reference sequence). Here the CDR3 reads CSATGQYNEQFF. The CDR3 DNA reads as TGCAGTGCTACGGGACAGTACAATGAGCAGTTCTTC.